This T cell receptor (beta chain) was identified in a study of CD8+ T cells in alopecia areata. General observations from the study: Resident alphabeta T cells of normal skin are also sequenced in scalp samples.

cDNA serving as the sequencing template came from extracted, reverse transcribed RNA. Clones were sequenced by immunoSEQ multiplex PCR, and TCRdb holds only the in-frame ones, with some missing. Of under 40,000 clones in the sample, around 50% were seen once. Germline lookup yields CDR1 SGDLS and CDR2 YYNGEE. Trimming left V 4 bases short and J 0 bases short, with 14 bases between. The CDR3 has 15 amino acids. Worth noting for this clone: Its antigen is undetermined.

Alopecia areata patients gave lesional scalp punch biopsies and peripheral blood samples. Sorting of CD4+ and CD8+ T cells was performed on PBMCs. The chain is built from TRBV9 and TRBJ2-7, with D possibly being TRBD1 (6 bases). This receptor was taken from a human donor with alopecia areata. The sequencing input was NKG2D-high CD8+ T cells sorted from blood. The CDR3 bases are TGTGCCAGCAGCCCACTGGACAGCAGCTCCTACGAGCAGTACTTC. Translation gives CASSPLDSSSYEQYF.